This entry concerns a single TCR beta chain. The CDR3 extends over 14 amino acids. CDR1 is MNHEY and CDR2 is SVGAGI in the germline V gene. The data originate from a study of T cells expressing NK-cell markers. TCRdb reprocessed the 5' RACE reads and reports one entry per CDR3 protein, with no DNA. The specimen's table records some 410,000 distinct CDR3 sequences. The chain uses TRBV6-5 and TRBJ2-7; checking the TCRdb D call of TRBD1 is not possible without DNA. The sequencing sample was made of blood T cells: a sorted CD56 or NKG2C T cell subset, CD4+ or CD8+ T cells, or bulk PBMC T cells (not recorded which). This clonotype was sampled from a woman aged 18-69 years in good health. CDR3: CASSYIAGAYEQYF.